This T cell receptor (beta chain) derives from a study of OX40 agonist ivuxolimab in advanced cancers. At the level of the study: Clinicians treated patients with ivuxolimab, an agonistic anti-OX40 (CD134) antibody. Allowance was made for prior anti-PD-1, anti-PD-L1 or anti-CTLA-4 therapy, and about 40% had some.

TCRdb keeps only in-frame clones here, not all; method: immunoSEQ multiplex PCR. The table lists tens of thousands of clones, approximately 90% of them singletons. Study findings and constraints: The CD4+ and CD8+ T cells in the blood had expanded clonally by week 6 at 0.1 to 3.0 mg/kg. With doses of 0.1-3.0 mg/kg, partial responders showed among the lowest clonal expansion.

For this clone: Its matching antigen is unknown.

The material sequenced was CD4+ or CD8+ T cells sorted from blood, taken in a trial of the OX40 agonist ivuxolimab. The receptor's source is an adult with an advanced solid tumor such as melanoma, head and neck, liver or kidney cancer.

DNA for the CDR3: TGTGCCAGCTCACCGACCAGTGCTCACGAGCAGTACTTC. As protein: CASSPTSAHEQYF. The chain has TRBV18 and TRBJ2-7, with D unresolved. Germline CDR1 and CDR2: KGHSH and LQKENI. V was shortened by 3 bases and J by 5 bases, with 11 bases between the two germline ends. The CDR3 extends over 13 amino acids. Full variable domain (outside the CDR3, taken from reference TRBV18 and TRBJ2-7): NAGVMQNPRHLVRRRGQEARLRCSPMKGHSHVYWYRQLPEEGLKFMVYLQKENIIDESGMPKERFSAEFPKEGPSILRIQQVVRGDSAAYFCASSPTSAHEQYFGPGTRLTVT.